Below are 5 T cell receptor beta chains sequenced from a single sample in a study of T cells after yellow fever vaccination. MiXCR was run by TCRdb on the 5' RACE reads, yielding one entry per CDR3 protein. The repertoire has 150,000 to 200,000 distinct CDR3 sequences, around 9.3% of them found once; the top ten carry roughly a third. This specimen consisted of CD8+ T cells sorted from PBMCs, obtained 45 days after the yellow fever booster vaccination. The receptors derive from a man between 18 and 35 years old who received the YFV17D yellow fever vaccine.

This clonotype was detected ten times or more. CDR3 sequence (DNA): TGTGCCAGCAGCTTACTAGCGGGGGGCACAGATACGCAGTATTTT. It yields the protein CASSLLAGGTDTQYF. The rearrangement links TRBV7-3 to TRBJ2-3; 10 bases match TRBD2. In germline, CDR1 is SGHTA, CDR2 FQGTGA. With V trimmed by 2 bases and J by 1 base, 0 bases remained unmatched. This CDR3 spans 15 amino acids.

CDR3 sequence (DNA): TGTGCCAGCAGCACGGGACACCAAGAGACCCAGTACTTC. Protein: CASSTGHQETQYF. The chain couples TRBV5-4 to TRBJ2-5; tentatively, D is TRBD1 or TRBD2 (5 bases each). CDR3 length: 13 residues. Germline lookup yields CDR1 SGHNT and CDR2 YYREEE (reference sequence). The V end lost 4 bases, the J end lost 0 bases, and 7 bases lay between the germline ends. Variable domain in full (rest from reference TRBV5-4 and TRBJ2-5): ETGVTQSPTHLIKTRGQQVTLRCSSQSGHNTVSWYQQALGQGPQFIFQYYREEENGRGNFPPRFSGLQFPNYSSELNVNALELDDSALYLCASSTGHQETQYFGPGTRLLVL.

V gene TRBV6-2 or TRBV6-3 combines with J gene TRBJ2-3, with 8 nucleotides matching TRBD2. V trimming: 6 bases; J trimming: 5 bases; junction bases outside the gene matches: 7. The CDR3 consists of 14 residues. Germline CDR1 is MNHEY and CDR2 is SVGEGT. The CDR3 DNA reads TGTGCCAGCAGGACTAGCGCGGGAAAAGATACGCAGTATTTT. Amino acid sequence: CASRTSAGKDTQYF.

J is TRBJ1-1 and V is TRBV5-4, with a weak D call TRBD1 (6 bases). The germline V and J ends were trimmed by 2 bases and 4 bases, with 12 bases remaining between them. Per the germline V gene, CDR1 is SGHNT and CDR2 is YYREEE (reference sequence). This CDR3 is 14 amino acids long. Here the CDR3 DNA reads TGTGCCAGCAGCTTTAAGGGGGGTGGCACTGAAGCTTTCTTT. It yields the protein CASSFKGGGTEAFF.

This clonotype was seen repeatedly, ten times or more. The chain recombines TRBV4-3 with TRBJ2-7; no clear D gene. This CDR3 region has 13 residues. Germline V gene lookup returns CDR1 LGHNA and CDR2 YSLEER. The germline V and J ends were trimmed by 0 bases and 6 bases, with 9 bases remaining between them. This CDR3 reads CASSQDRLGEQYF. The CDR3 DNA sequence: TGCGCCAGCAGCCAAGATCGTCTGGGCGAGCAGTACTTC.